One and the same sample provided the 18 T cell receptor beta chains below, sequenced in a study of T cells after yellow fever vaccination. TCRdb re-called the 5' RACE reads with MiXCR, one entry per CDR3 protein. Here the sample spans around 530,000 distinct CDR3 sequences, about a sixth being singletons. The material was PBMCs, obtained around 5 days after the first yellow fever vaccination. The receptors stem from a young man who received the YFV17D yellow fever vaccine.

The V gene is TRBV6-1, the J gene TRBJ2-5; maybe TRBD1 (5 bases). CDR3 length: 15 amino acids. V was pared by 6 bases and J by 0 bases, with 14 bases between. The V gene's germline CDR1 is MNHNS and CDR2 SASEGT. The CDR3 here is CASSPTKTDQETQYF. Here the CDR3 DNA reads TGTGCCAGCAGCCCCACCAAGACAGACCAAGAGACCCAGTACTTC.

In this sample, this clonotype turned up many times. The chain combines TRBV20-1 with TRBJ2-3; D is perhaps TRBD2 (7 bases). The CDR3 has 16 amino acids. CDR1 is DFQATT and CDR2 is SNEGSKA in the germline V gene (reference sequence). The V gene lost 2 bases and the J gene lost 5 bases, with 20 bases spanning the gap. The CDR3 coding sequence is TGCAGTGCTAGAAAGCGGTGGGGGGGGCGGGGAGATACGCAGTATTTT. It is translated as CSARKRWGGRGDTQYF.

The V gene is TRBV7-2, the J gene TRBJ1-1, with D maybe TRBD1 (5 bases). The CDR3 has 14 residues. Between the trimmed V and J ends, which lost 2 bases and 4 bases, there was a span of 11 bases. CDR1 and CDR2 from the germline V gene are SGHTA and FQGNSA. Here the CDR3 reads CASSLSRVVTEAFF. DNA of the CDR3: TGTGCCAGCAGCTTATCCAGGGTAGTCACTGAAGCTTTCTTT.

The rearrangement joins TRBV12-3 or TRBV12-4 to TRBJ1-2; 9 nucleotides line up with TRBD1. This CDR3 comprises 14 residues. The V gene end was trimmed by 6 bases and the J gene end by 8 bases; junction bases not matched to a gene: 10. The CDR3, as DNA: TGTGCCAGCAGAATTGCCGGGACAGGGCAAGGCTACACCTTC. Protein: CASRIAGTGQGYTF.

This clonotype has a handful of counts. This rearrangement joins TRBV7-2 to TRBJ1-1; D not resolved. The CDR3 covers 14 residues. CDR1 is SGHTA, CDR2 FQGNSA, per germline. The V end lost 3 bases, the J end lost 0 bases, and 8 bases lay between the germline ends. This CDR3 is CASSFSRLNTEAFF. The CDR3 bases are TGTGCCAGCAGCTTTTCCAGGTTGAACACTGAAGCTTTCTTT.

This clonotype was seen a few times. The gene calls are TRBV7-8 and TRBJ2-7, with D unclear. Germline V gene lookup returns CDR1 SGHVS and CDR2 FQNEAQ. V shed 2 bases and J shed 3 bases, with 14 bases lying between them. The CDR3 runs to 15 residues. The DNA of the CDR3 is TGTGCCAGCAGCTTAAGGGCTAGTTTGATCTACGAGCAGTACTTC. It yields the protein CASSLRASLIYEQYF.

This clonotype has just a few counts. The gene calls are TRBV3-1 and TRBJ2-1; D may correspond to TRBD1 or TRBD2 (5 bases each). The CDR3 consists of 21 residues. The germline CDR1 and CDR2 sequences are LGHDT and YNNKEL (reference sequence). Trimming shortened V by 0 bases and J by 2 bases, and 26 bases separated the two germline ends. In DNA, the CDR3 is TGTGCCAGCAGCCAAGATCTTTCTTTGGTCGGGGCAACGCCGGCCTACAATGAGCAGTTCTTC. It yields the protein CASSQDLSLVGATPAYNEQFF.

The rearrangement uses TRBV7-9 and TRBJ1-2; TRBD1 matches 7 bases. With 5 bases clipped from V and 4 bases from J, the junction kept 7 bases outside the gene matches. Germline V gives CDR1 SEHNR, CDR2 FQNEAQ (reference sequence). The CDR3 spans 14 residues. Written as DNA, the CDR3 is TGTGCCAGCAGCCTCACGGGACAGTCCTATGGCTACACCTTC. This translates into CASSLTGQSYGYTF.

The chain combines TRBV3-1 with TRBJ1-2, with 10 bases matching TRBD1. After removal of 6 bases from V and 2 bases from J, the junction contained 12 bases not matched to a gene. The V gene's germline CDR1 is LGHDT and CDR2 YNNKEL (reference sequence). The length of the CDR3 is 17 residues. CDR3 sequence reads: CASSSFLPGQGNYGYTF. DNA for the CDR3: TGTGCCAGCAGTTCATTCCTTCCGGGACAGGGGAACTATGGCTACACCTTC.

This chain joins TRBV12-3 or TRBV12-4 and TRBJ1-1; D is undetermined. The CDR3 totals 13 residues. The V gene lost 7 bases and the J gene lost 3 bases, with 12 bases spanning the gap. The CDR3 reads CASTADRYTEAFF. CDR3 nucleotides: TGTGCCAGCACCGCCGATAGGTACACTGAAGCTTTCTTT.

This clonotype was seen more than once but under ten times. This chain uses TRBV4-3 with TRBJ2-2; 8 nucleotides align to TRBD1. Germline assignment: CDR1 LGHNA and CDR2 YSLEER. The ends lost 2 bases at V and 6 bases at J; junction bases unmatched: 8. The CDR3 sequence is 16 residues long. Here the CDR3 reads CASSQHSGGIAGELFF. For the CDR3, the DNA is TGCGCCAGCAGCCAACACTCAGGGGGCATAGCCGGGGAGCTGTTTTTT.

This clonotype was seen a handful of times. The V and J genes are TRBV7-2 and TRBJ1-5; 8 positions agree with TRBD1. V lost 5 bases, J lost 5 bases, and 5 bases stayed unmatched. CDR3 length: 14 residues. Per the germline V gene, CDR1 is SGHTA and CDR2 is FQGNSA. The CDR3 nucleotides read TGTGCCAGCAGCAACGGACAGGGCCATCAGCCCCAGCATTTT. Translating gives CASSNGQGHQPQHF.

This clonotype was seen more than once but under ten times. This chain joins TRBV7-3 and TRBJ1-1; the D gene is possibly TRBD1 (6 bases). CDR3 size: 16 residues. CDR1 and CDR2 (germline): SGHTA, FQGTGA. V shed 5 bases and J shed 0 bases, with 16 bases lying between them. The CDR3 bases are TGTGCCAGCAGCGCAACCGGGACACACATGAACACTGAAGCTTTCTTT. Translation: CASSATGTHMNTEAFF.

This clonotype was observed a few times. The V call is TRBV7-8, the J call TRBJ1-5; 9 nucleotides align to TRBD1. This CDR3 contains 14 residues. Germline CDR1 SGHVS, CDR2 FQNEAQ. After removal of 1 base from V and 6 bases from J, the junction contained 1 base not matched to a gene. In DNA form, the CDR3 reads TGTGCCAGCAGCTTAGGGACAGGGGCTCAGCCCCAGCATTTT. Translation gives CASSLGTGAQPQHF.

This clonotype was seen a handful of times. This sequence joins TRBV6-2 or TRBV6-3 and TRBJ2-3, with D uncertain. V lost 6 bases and J lost 8, with 12 bases in between. The CDR3 sequence is 12 residues long. In germline, CDR1 is MNHEY, CDR2 SVGEGT. This CDR3 reads CASRPPLGTQYF. The CDR3 region has the DNA TGTGCCAGCAGGCCCCCCCTGGGTACGCAGTATTTT.

The sample holds many counts of this clonotype. The CDR3 region is CASTGLTYEQYV. DNA for the CDR3: TGTGCCAGCACCGGCCTTACCTACGAGCAGTACGTC. The chain couples TRBV2 to TRBJ2-7; D uncertain. CDR1 SNHLY and CDR2 FYNNEI come from the germline V gene. V lost 7 bases, J lost 2 bases, and 9 bases lay in between. CDR3 length: 12 amino acids.

The chain combines TRBV19 with TRBJ1-1, with no clear D. Germline CDR1 LNHDA, CDR2 SQIVND (reference sequence). This CDR3 has 13 residues. Trimming cost V 3 bases and J 3 bases, with 8 bases left between them. The CDR3 region is CASSMMEDTEAFF. For the CDR3, the DNA is TGTGCCAGTAGTATGATGGAGGACACTGAAGCTTTCTTT. The whole variable domain, filled in from reference TRBV19 and TRBJ1-1, reads DGGITQSPKYLFRKEGQNVTLSCEQNLNHDAMYWYRQDPGQGLRLIYYSQIVNDFQKGDIAEGYSVSREKKESFPLTVTSAQKNPTAFYLCASSMMEDTEAFFGQGTRLTVV.

V usage is TRBV12-3 or TRBV12-4 and J usage is TRBJ2-2; either TRBD1 or TRBD2 may supply D (5 bases each). The CDR3 length is 15 residues. Between the trimmed V and J ends, which lost 3 bases and 2 bases, there was a span of 10 bases. Here the CDR3 DNA reads TGTGCCAGCAGTTTGGGCAGGGACAACACCGGGGAGCTGTTTTTT. Protein: CASSLGRDNTGELFF.